This T cell receptor beta chain was sequenced in a study of blood T cell repertoires in COVID-19. Study-level information: Samples representing acute and convalescent COVID-19 were sourced from the United States, Italy and Spain. From T cells, B-cell-depleted T cells, or PBMCs came the material, which was cDNA or gDNA.

Under the authors' procedure: How many nucleated cells were present was estimated from reference gene primer amplification. Produced via immunoSEQ multiplex PCR; TCRdb's table is partial and in-frame only. V and J calls and clone size come straight from that table; D and trimming were deduced from the DNA. The table has 85,000 to 95,000 clones, about 88% seen once. CDR3 length equals 13 residues. The germline V and J ends were trimmed by 2 bases and 5 bases, with 9 bases remaining between them. Per germline, CDR1 MNHEY and CDR2 SVGAGI. The sequence came from a woman older than 75 with active COVID-19. The genes are TRBV6-5 and TRBJ1-2, with D tentatively TRBD1 (5 bases). The sequencing input was peripheral blood. CDR3 in amino acids: CASSYGGGYGYTF. The CDR3 DNA reads TGTGCCAGCAGTTACGGTGGGGGGTATGGCTACACCTTC.